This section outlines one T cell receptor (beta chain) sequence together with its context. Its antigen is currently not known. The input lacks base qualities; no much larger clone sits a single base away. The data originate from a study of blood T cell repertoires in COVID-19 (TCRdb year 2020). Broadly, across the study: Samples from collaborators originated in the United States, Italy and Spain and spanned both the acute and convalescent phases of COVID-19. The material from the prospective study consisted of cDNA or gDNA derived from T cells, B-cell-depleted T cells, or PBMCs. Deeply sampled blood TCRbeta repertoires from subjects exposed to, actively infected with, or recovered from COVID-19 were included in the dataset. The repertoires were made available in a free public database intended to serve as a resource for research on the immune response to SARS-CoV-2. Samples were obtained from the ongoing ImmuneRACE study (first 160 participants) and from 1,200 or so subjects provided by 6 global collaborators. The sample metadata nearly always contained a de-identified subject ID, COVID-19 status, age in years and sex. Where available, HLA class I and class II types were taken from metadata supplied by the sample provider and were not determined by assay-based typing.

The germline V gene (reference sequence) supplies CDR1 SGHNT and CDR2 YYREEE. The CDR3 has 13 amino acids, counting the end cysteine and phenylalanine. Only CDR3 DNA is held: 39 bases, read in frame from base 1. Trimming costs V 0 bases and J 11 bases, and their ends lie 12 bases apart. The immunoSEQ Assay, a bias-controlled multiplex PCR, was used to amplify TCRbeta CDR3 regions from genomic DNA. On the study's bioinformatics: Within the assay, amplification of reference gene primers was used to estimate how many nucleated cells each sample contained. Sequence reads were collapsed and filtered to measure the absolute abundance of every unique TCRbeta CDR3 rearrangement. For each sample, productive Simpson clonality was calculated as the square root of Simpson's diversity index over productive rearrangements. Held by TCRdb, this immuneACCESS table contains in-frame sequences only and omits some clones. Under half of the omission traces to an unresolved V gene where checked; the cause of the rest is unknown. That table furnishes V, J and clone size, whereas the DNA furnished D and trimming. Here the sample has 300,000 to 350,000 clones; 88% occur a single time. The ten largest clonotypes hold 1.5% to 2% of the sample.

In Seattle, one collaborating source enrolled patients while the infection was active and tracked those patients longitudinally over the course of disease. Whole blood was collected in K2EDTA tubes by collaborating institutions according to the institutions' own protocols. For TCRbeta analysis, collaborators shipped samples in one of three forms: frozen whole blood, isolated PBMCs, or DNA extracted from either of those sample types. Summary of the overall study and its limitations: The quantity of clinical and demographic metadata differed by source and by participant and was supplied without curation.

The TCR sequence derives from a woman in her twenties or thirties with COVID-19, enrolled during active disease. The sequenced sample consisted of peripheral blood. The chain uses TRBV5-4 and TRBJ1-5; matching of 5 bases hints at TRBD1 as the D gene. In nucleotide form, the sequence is TGTGCCAGCAGCTTGGGGGATGCAGGGACCCAGCATTTT. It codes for CASSLGDAGTQHF.